This entry features one T cell receptor beta chain sequence. V lost 0 bases, J lost 7 bases, and 8 bases lay in between. There are 13 residues in the CDR3. Per germline, CDR1 MNHNY and CDR2 SVGAGI (reference sequence). This sample is drawn from a study of blood T cell repertoires in COVID-19. The table came from immunoSEQ multiplex PCR; TCRdb's copy has only in-frame clones and leaves some out. The top ten clones hold 15% of a sample with nearly 55,000 clones, roughly 79% of them seen once. The sequenced sample was peripheral blood. The origin of this receptor is a human donor with active or convalescent COVID-19. The donor label of this sample is uncertain. This chain uses TRBV6-6 with TRBJ2-3; no reliable D call. CDR3 protein: CASSYSQRNTQYF. The CDR3 DNA is TGTGCCAGCAGTTACTCGCAGCGAAATACGCAGTATTTT.